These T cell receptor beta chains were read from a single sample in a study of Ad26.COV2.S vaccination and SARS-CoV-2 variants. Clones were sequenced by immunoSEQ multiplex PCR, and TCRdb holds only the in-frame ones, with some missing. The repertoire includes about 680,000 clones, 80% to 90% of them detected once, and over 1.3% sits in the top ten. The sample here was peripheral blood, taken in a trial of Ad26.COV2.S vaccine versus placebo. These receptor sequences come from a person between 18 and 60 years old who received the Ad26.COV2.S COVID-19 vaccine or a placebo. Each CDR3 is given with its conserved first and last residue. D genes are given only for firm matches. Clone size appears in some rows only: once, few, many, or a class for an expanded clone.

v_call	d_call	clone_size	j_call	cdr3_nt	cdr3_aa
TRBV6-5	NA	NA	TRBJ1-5	TGTGCCAGCAGTTACTCGGGGGGGCGCGGACAGCCCCAGCATTTT	CASSYSGGRGQPQHF
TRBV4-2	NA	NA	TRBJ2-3	TGTGCCAGCAGCCAAGAGCGGGTGCGGGGCGGTACGCAGTATTTT	CASSQERVRGGTQYF
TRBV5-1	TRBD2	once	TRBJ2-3	TGCGCCAGCAGACTAGCGGGGGGGCCTTGGACAGATACGCAGTATTTT	CASRLAGGPWTDTQYF
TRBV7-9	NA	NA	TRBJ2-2	TGTGCCAGCAGCCCCCCCCTAGTCACCGGGGAGCTGTTTTTT	CASSPPLVTGELFF
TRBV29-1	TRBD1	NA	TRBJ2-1	TGCAGCGCCGACAGGGGCAATGAGCAGTTCTTC	CSADRGNEQFF
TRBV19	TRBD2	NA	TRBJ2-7	TGTGCCAGTAGTAATAGCGGGAATTCCTACGAGCAGTACTTC	CASSNSGNSYEQYF
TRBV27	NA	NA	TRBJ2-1	TGTGCCAGCAGTTTGCGAACTGGGGGCAGTGAGCAGTTCTTC	CASSLRTGGSEQFF
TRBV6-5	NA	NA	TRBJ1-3	TGTGCCAGCAGTAACACCAGGGCTCGAAACACCATATATTTT	CASSNTRARNTIYF
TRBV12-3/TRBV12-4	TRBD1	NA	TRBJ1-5	TGTGCCAGCAGCGACAGGGAGGGCCAGCCCCAGCATTTT	CASSDREGQPQHF
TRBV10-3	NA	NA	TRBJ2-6	TGTGCCATCAGTGAGTCCAGGCGGGGTGGTACCTGGGCCAACGTCCTGACTTTC	CAISESRRGGTWANVLTF
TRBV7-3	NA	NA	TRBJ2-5	TGTGCCAGCAGCTTAAAACCTAATGGGACCCAGTACTTC	CASSLKPNGTQYF
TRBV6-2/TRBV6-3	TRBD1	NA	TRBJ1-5	TGTGCCAGCAGCCAGGGGGCGAAGAGCAATCAGCCCCAGCATTTT	CASSQGAKSNQPQHF
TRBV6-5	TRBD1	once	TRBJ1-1	TGTGCCAGCAGGGGGACAGGGAGCCTGGGGGCTTTCTTT	CASRGTGSLGAFF
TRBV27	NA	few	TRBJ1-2	TGTGCCAGCAGCCCCATTGGGACACCGAACTATGGCTACACCTTC	CASSPIGTPNYGYTF
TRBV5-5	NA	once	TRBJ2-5	TGTGCCAGCAGCTTGGCCTCTGGGGTGGAGACCCAGTACTTC	CASSLASGVETQYF
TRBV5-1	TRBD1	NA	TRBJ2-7	TGCGCCAGCAGCTTGGAAGGACAGGGACTCGGGGGCTACGAGCAGTACTTC	CASSLEGQGLGGYEQYF
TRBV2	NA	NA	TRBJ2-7	TGTGCCAGCACAGAGAGGCTAAAGACCTACGAGCAGTACTTC	CASTERLKTYEQYF
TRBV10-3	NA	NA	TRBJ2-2	TGTGCCATCAGTGTAAGGGAACTTAGCGTAACCACCGGGGAGCTGTTTTTT	CAISVRELSVTTGELFF
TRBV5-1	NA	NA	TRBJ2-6	TGCGCCAGCAGCTTGGGGCAGGCCGCTTCCTCTGGGGCCAACGTCCTGACTTTC	CASSLGQAASSGANVLTF
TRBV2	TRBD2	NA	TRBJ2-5	TGTGCCAGCAACGGGGGGGCATGGGAGACCCAGTACTTC	CASNGGAWETQYF
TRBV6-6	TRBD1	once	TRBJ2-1	TGTGCCAGCAGTTATACAGGGGGGCGCAATGAGCAGTTCTTC	CASSYTGGRNEQFF
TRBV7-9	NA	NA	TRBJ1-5	TGTGCCAGCAGCTTAGGGCAGGGGCTGGATCAGCCCCAGCATTTT	CASSLGQGLDQPQHF
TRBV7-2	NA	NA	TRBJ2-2	TGTGCCAGCAGCTTAATCGAGGGAACCGGGGAGCTGTTTTTT	CASSLIEGTGELFF
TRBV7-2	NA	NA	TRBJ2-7	TGTGCCAGCAGCGGACAGCGCGAATCCTACGAGCAGTACTTC	CASSGQRESYEQYF
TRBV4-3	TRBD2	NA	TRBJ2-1	TGCGCCAGCAGCCAAGGCCGCGGGACTAAACAGTTCTTC	CASSQGRGTKQFF
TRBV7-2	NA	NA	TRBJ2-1	TGTGCCAGCAGCCACGGGTCAGGGATAAACAATGAGCAGTTCTTC	CASSHGSGINNEQFF
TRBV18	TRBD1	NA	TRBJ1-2	TGTGCCAGCTCACAAGACAGGGATGGCTACACCTTC	CASSQDRDGYTF
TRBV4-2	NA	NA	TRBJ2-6	TGTGCCAGCAGCCAAGCTTTAGTCTACTCTGGGGCCAACGTCCTGACTTTC	CASSQALVYSGANVLTF
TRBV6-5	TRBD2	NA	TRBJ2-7	TGTGCCAGCAGGAGGACTAGCGCTGAGCAGTACTTC	CASRRTSAEQYF
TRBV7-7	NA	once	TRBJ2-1	TGTGCCAGCAGCTTGACCGGGACCCACAATGAGCAGTTCTTC	CASSLTGTHNEQFF
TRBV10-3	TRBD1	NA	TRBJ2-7	TGTGCCATCAGTGAGTCTCGGGACAGGGTTATCTACGAGCAGTACTTC	CAISESRDRVIYEQYF
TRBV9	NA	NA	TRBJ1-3	TGTGCCAGCAGCGTGGGTGGGACAACTGGAAACACCATATATTTT	CASSVGGTTGNTIYF
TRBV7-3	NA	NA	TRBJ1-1	TGTGCCAGCAGCTTGGAGACGAGGGACACTGAAGCTTTCTTT	CASSLETRDTEAFF
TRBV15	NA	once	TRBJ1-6	TGTGCCACCAGCAGAGAGGGAGGGATCGTAAGTTCACCCCTCCACTTT	CATSREGGIVSSPLHF
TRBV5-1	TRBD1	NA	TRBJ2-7	TGCGCCAGCAGCTTGGCCGAGGCTGGGACAGGGTGGTACGAGCAATACTTC	CASSLAEAGTGWYEQYF
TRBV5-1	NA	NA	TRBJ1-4	TGCGCCAGCAGCCCGGACAGATCTGCAACTAATGAAAAACTGTTTTTT	CASSPDRSATNEKLFF
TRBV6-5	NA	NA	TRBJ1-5	TGTGCCAGCCAACATCTCAATCAGCCCCAGCATTTT	CASQHLNQPQHF
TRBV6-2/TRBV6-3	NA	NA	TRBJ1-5	TGTGCCAGCAGTTCGGGTATTACCCATCAGCCCCAGCATTTT	CASSSGITHQPQHF
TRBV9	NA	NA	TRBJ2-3	TGTGCCAGCAGCGTAGGGACTTTCACAGATACGCAGTATTTT	CASSVGTFTDTQYF
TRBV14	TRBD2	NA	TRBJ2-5	TGTGCCAGCAGCCTACTAGCGGGGGCGAAGACCCAGTACTTC	CASSLLAGAKTQYF
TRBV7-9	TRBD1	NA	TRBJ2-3	TGTGCCAGCAGCTCGACAGGGGTAACAGATACGCAGTATTTT	CASSSTGVTDTQYF
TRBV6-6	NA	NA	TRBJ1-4	TGTGCCGGTAAAGACCGGAGGAATGAAAAACTGTTTTTT	CAGKDRRNEKLFF
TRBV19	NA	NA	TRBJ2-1	TGTGCCAGTAGTTCCCAGCCCCTCTACAATGAGCAGTTCTTC	CASSSQPLYNEQFF
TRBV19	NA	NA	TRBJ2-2	TGTGCCAGTAGCCTCCCGGGCGGCCCGCGGACCGGGGAGCTGTTTTTT	CASSLPGGPRTGELFF
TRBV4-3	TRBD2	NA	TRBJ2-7	TGCGCCAGCAGCCAATCTTCCTTCGCTAGCGGGGGGATGTACGAGCAGTACTTC	CASSQSSFASGGMYEQYF